These 7 T cell receptor beta chains share one sample of origin, sequenced in a study of CD39 and CD103 CD8 tumor-infiltrating T cells. Assay used: immunoSEQ multiplex PCR; TCRdb lists only in-frame clones, some missing. In the table there are 1,400 or so clones, about three quarters of which are singletons. Material for sequencing was CD8+ T cells sorted from blood. Subset: total memory CD8 T cells (CD45RA-CCR7+/-) from blood or uninvolved lymph node. The receptor set was obtained from a human donor with head and neck squamous cell carcinoma.

The chain couples TRBV6-1 to TRBJ1-2; tentatively, D is TRBD1 (6 bases). The germline CDR1 and CDR2 sequences are MNHNS and SASEGT. This CDR3 region has 16 residues. Trimming removed 1 base from V and 4 bases from J, with 16 bases in between. This chain's CDR3 is CASSEERGGARYGYTF. The CDR3 coding sequence is TGTGCCAGCAGTGAAGAGAGGGGGGGAGCACGCTATGGCTACACCTTC.

The genes are TRBV4-1 and TRBJ1-1, with no clear D. This CDR3 is 12 amino acids long. Germline CDR1 MGHRA, CDR2 YSYEKL. Deletions cut 1 base from V and 5 bases from J, with 5 bases between. This CDR3 is CASSQVSTEAFF. The CDR3 DNA reads as TGCGCCAGCAGCCAAGTGAGTACTGAAGCTTTCTTT.

The chain recombines TRBV9 with TRBJ2-7; TRBD1 aligns across 7 bases. The CDR3 loop spans 17 amino acids. Germline V CDR1 and CDR2: SGDLS, YYNGEE. J was trimmed by 2 bases and V by 3 bases; bases with no gene match: 14. The CDR3 DNA follows: TGTGCCAGCAGCGAGACCGCGACAGGGAGAAGTACCTACGAGCAGTACTTC. Translation gives CASSETATGRSTYEQYF.

The gene calls are TRBV5-4 and TRBJ1-2, with D hard to call. The length of the CDR3 is 17 residues. Germline CDR1 reads SGHNT; CDR2 reads YYREEE (reference sequence). Trimming took 1 base from V and 4 from J, leaving 20 bases between them. The CDR3 nucleotides read TGTGCCAGCAGCTTGATGGGCGGCGGGGAGAGGACCTATGGCTACACCTTC. It encodes CASSLMGGGERTYGYTF.

Only one count was recorded for this clone. The CDR3 nucleotides read TGCGCCAGCAGCGAATACCAAGAGACCCAGTACTTC. This codes for CASSEYQETQYF. J is TRBJ2-5 and V is TRBV5-1; no clear D. The germline CDR1 and CDR2 sequences are SGHRS and YFSETQ. The ends were cut back, 4 bases at V and 0 bases at J, with 4 bases in the middle. The CDR3 is made up of 12 amino acids.

This chain joins TRBV7-9 and TRBJ2-3, with a weak D call TRBD1 (6 bases). The CDR3 spans 14 residues. Germline CDR1 is SEHNR and CDR2 is FQNEAQ (reference sequence). V lost 5 bases and J lost 5, with 14 bases in between. The CDR3 DNA reads as TGTGCCAGCAGCCCGAAATCACAGGGAGATACGCAGTATTTT. It translates to CASSPKSQGDTQYF.

The genes are TRBV6-5 and TRBJ2-1, with no clear D. CDR3 length: 13 residues. The V gene lost 6 bases and the J gene lost 3 bases, with 9 bases spanning the gap. Germline assignment: CDR1 MNHEY and CDR2 SVGAGI. In DNA form, the CDR3 reads TGTGCCAGCAGCCACCCCGGCTACAATGAGCAGTTCTTC. Protein product: CASSHPGYNEQFF.